The clone carrying this T cell receptor beta chain has just a few counts. Antigen specificity is unknown. This sample was taken from a study of T cells in Graves' hyperthyroidism and ophthalmopathy. The V gene lost 0 bases and the J gene lost 5 bases, with 10 bases spanning the gap. Germline CDR1 MNHEY, CDR2 SVGAGI. CDR3 length: 14 residues. Findings and limits, study-wide: Before onset, ophthalmopathy was predicted by the model a median roughly 6.4 months earlier.

Researchers amplified the TCR beta CDR3 regions from RNA transcripts. HTBI primers drove first-round RT-PCR of the TCR CDR3. TCRdb redid the calling of the multiplex PCR reads with MiXCR, one entry per CDR3 protein. This sample carries 300,000 to 400,000 distinct CDR3 sequences, roughly a fifth of them seen once, and the ten largest clones take 50%. In making diagnoses, clinical symptoms, serum thyroxine and TRAb, thyroid ultrasound and orbital computed tomography were all used. The TCR originated in a woman between 50 and 59 years old with Graves' hyperthyroidism. The rearrangement links TRBV6-5 to TRBJ1-2, with D possibly being TRBD1 (6 bases). The specimen was blood. In DNA form, the CDR3 reads TGTGCCAGCAGTTACTCTTCAGGGGTGTATGGCTACACCTTC. Translated: CASSYSSGVYGYTF.